This T cell receptor (beta chain) came from a study of blood T cell repertoires in COVID-19. Germline loops: CDR1 SQVTM, CDR2 ANQGSEA. CDR3 length: 12 residues. V was pared by 7 bases and J by 0 bases, with 8 bases between. TCRdb's copy holds only in-frame clones and misses some; the assay was immunoSEQ multiplex PCR. This sample has approximately 230,000 clones, with about 93% found just once. The chain employs TRBV29-1 and TRBJ2-3; D possibly corresponds to TRBD2 (5 bases). The source is a woman aged 18-30 years who had recovered from COVID-19. Input material: PBMCs or T cells enriched from blood (not recorded which). CDR3 coding DNA: TGCAGCGGAGAGGGAAGCACAGATACGCAGTATTTT. This encodes CSGEGSTDTQYF.